This T cell receptor (beta chain) was documented in a study of blood T cell repertoires in COVID-19. Study details: There were acute and convalescent COVID-19 samples, and they came from the United States, Italy and Spain. Sources were T cells, B-cell-depleted T cells, or PBMCs; the material itself was cDNA or gDNA.

The trim removed 0 bases at V and 4 bases at J, leaving 5 bases unmatched. This CDR3 has 16 amino acids. The germline V gene has CDR1 SGDLS and CDR2 YYNGEE. Original processing methods: Amplification from reference gene primers served as the basis for estimated nucleated cell counts. Here immunoSEQ multiplex PCR was the method, and the copy in TCRdb shows in-frame clones only, minus some. V, J and clone size are taken as reported in that table, and D and trimming were inferred from the DNA itself. This sample has approximately 60,000 clones, with about nine tenths found just once. This sequence was found in a middle-aged man with active COVID-19. Sequencing was done on a sample of peripheral blood. The chain joins TRBV9 to TRBJ2-7; 12 nucleotides line up with TRBD2. The CDR3 reads CASSVGLAGGRYEQYF. In DNA, the CDR3 is TGTGCCAGCAGCGTAGGGCTAGCGGGAGGGCGGTACGAGCAGTACTTC.